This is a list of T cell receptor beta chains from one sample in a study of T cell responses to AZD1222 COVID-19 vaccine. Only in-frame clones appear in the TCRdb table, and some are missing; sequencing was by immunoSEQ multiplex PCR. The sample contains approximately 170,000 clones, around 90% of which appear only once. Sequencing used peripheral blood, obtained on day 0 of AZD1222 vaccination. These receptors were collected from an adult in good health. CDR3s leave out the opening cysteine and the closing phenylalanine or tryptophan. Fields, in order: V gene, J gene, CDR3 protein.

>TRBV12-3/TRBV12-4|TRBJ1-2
ASSSTGEGGYT
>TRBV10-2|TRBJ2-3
ASRLATPGADTQY
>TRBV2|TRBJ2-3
ATRGEYTDTQY
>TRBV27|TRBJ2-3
ASSPGTSGGTDTQY
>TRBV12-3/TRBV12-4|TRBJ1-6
ASSLLGNSPLH
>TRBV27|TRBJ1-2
ASSRTETNYGYT
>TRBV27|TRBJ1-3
ASRGNSGNTIY
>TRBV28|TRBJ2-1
ASSLWSGGTYNEQF
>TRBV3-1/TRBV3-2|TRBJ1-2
ASSQRQRQGYT
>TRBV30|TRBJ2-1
ACKGLAGVAGKF
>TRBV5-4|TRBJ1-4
ASSLDPMSTNEKLF
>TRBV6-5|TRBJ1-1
ASSYTSGAGAF
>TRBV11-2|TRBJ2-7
ASSLASPSGRYEQY
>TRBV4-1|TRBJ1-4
ASSQDNGATNEKLF
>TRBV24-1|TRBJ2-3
ATSDPRGTDTQY
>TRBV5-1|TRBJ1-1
ASSPEGWNTEAF
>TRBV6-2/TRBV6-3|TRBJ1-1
ASSVTGVNTEAF
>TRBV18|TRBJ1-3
ASSPQLGPSGNTIY
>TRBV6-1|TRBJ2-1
ASSERRNNEQF
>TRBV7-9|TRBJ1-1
ASGIYGRNGEAF
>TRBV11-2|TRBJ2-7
ASSLAGRTGYEQY
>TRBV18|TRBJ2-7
ASSPDRDEQY
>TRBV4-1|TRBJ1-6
ASSLPQAGANSPLH
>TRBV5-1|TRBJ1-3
ASSLQTGGGNTIY
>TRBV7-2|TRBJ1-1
ASSSEPNTEAF
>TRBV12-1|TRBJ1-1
ASSWPGTPNTEAF
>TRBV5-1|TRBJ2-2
ASSLAPGVNTGELF
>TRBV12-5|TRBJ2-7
ASGKPGQISYEQY
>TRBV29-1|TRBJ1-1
SVVLPNTEAF
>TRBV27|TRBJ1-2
ASSSQGSYGYT
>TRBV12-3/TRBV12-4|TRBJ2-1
ASSLLAREQF
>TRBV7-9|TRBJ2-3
ASSRQGQADTQY
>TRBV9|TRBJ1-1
ASSVEHDGEAF
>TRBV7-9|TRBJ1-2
ASSFAAGNYGYT
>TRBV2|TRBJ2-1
ASRRQSSYNEQF
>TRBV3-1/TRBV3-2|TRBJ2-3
AMPPELRDTQY
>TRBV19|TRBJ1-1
ASSIYGAEAF
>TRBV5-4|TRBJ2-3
ASSFRLGASTDTQY
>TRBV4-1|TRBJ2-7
ASSQDGRLYEQY
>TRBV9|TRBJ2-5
ASSAGTSGGDAQETQY
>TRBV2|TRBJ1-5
ASSLQQDQPQH
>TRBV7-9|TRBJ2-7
ASSETSGISYEQY
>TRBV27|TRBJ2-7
ASRNPTRYEQY
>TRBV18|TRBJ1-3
ASSPQGNTIY
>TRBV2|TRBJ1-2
ASSREGQTNYGYT
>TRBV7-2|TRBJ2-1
ASSFPTIYNEQF
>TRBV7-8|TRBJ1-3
ASSLRIRTGARAGNTIY
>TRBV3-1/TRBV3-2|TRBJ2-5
ASSPQGAAWETQY
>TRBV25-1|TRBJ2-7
ASSEFGSGKGEQY
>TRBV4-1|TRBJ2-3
ASSRDTNTDTQY
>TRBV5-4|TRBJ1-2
ASTPERYRNYGYT
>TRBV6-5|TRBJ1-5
ASRFQVNQPQH
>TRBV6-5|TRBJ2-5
ASSYVGETQY
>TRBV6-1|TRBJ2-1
ASSEGGSGNNEQF
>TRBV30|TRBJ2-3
AWNQGTDTQY
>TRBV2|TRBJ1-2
ASSTLGGQPNYGYT
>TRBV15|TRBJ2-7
ATSRDLLRDRAYEQY